This passage covers 20 T cell receptor beta chains from one sample sequenced in a study of T cells in Graves' hyperthyroidism and ophthalmopathy. Amplification targeted TCR beta CDR3 regions from RNA transcripts. Researchers ran a first-round RT-PCR on the TCR CDR3 using the HTBI primer set. TCRdb passed the multiplex PCR reads through MiXCR, listing each CDR3 protein once. This sample has more than 500,000 distinct CDR3 sequences, with about 16% found just once. Sequencing was carried out using blood. All receptors derive from a woman younger than 45 with Graves' ophthalmopathy.

This rearrangement joins TRBV28 to TRBJ1-1; 7 nucleotides align to TRBD1. This CDR3 has 14 residues. Per germline, CDR1 MDHEN and CDR2 SYDVKM. Trimming took 3 bases from V and 3 from J; bases not matched to a gene: 4. The CDR3 protein is CASSLGDSHTEAFF. CDR3 coding DNA: TGTGCCAGCAGTTTGGGGGACAGTCACACTGAAGCTTTCTTT.

The rearrangement joins TRBV5-4 to TRBJ1-4; 10 bases align to TRBD1. CDR3 length: 15 residues. V gave up 4 bases and J gave up 7 bases; unmatched junction bases: 7. Germline-derived CDR1 and CDR2 are SGHNT and YYREEE (reference sequence). The CDR3 bases are TGTGCCAGCAGCAGAGGGACAGGGGTCGGTGAAAAACTGTTTTTT. Its protein product is CASSRGTGVGEKLFF.

This clonotype occurred many times. The gene calls are TRBV28 and TRBJ2-1; tentative D call: TRBD2 (6 bases). The CDR3 runs to 15 residues. Trimming took 3 bases from V and 0 from J, leaving 9 bases between them. In germline, CDR1 is MDHEN, CDR2 SYDVKM. CDR3 loop: CASSFHSGSYNEQFF. The CDR3 DNA follows: TGTGCCAGCAGTTTTCATAGCGGCTCCTACAATGAGCAGTTCTTC. Full variable domain (remainder filled in from reference TRBV28 and TRBJ2-1): DVKVTQSSRYLVKRTGEKVFLECVQDMDHENMFWYRQDPGLGLRLIYFSYDVKMKEKGDIPEGYSVSREKKERFSLILESASTNQTSMYLCASSFHSGSYNEQFFGPGTRLTVL.

This clonotype occurred many times. This chain links TRBV28 with TRBJ2-7; tentative D call: TRBD2 (5 bases). This CDR3 spans 14 amino acids. Germline V CDR1 and CDR2: MDHEN, SYDVKM. V was clipped by 6 bases and J by 4 bases, with 16 bases between them. The CDR3 protein is CASRVPGTSYEQYF. CDR3 nucleotides: TGTGCCAGCAGAGTGCCGGGAACCTCTTACGAGCAGTACTTC.

This clonotype came up a few times. The V gene is TRBV6-4, the J gene TRBJ1-4; D call uncertain. Deletions cut 3 bases from V and 5 bases from J, with 10 bases between. Germline V gene lookup returns CDR1 MRHNA and CDR2 SNTAGT. This CDR3 has 14 amino acids. The CDR3 sequence: CASSEDFPNEKLFF. In nucleotides, the CDR3 is TGTGCCAGCAGTGAGGACTTCCCGAATGAAAAACTGTTTTTT.

The rearrangement joins TRBV6-2 or TRBV6-3 to TRBJ2-7, with 12 bases aligning to TRBD2. Germline V gene data show CDR1 as MNHEY and CDR2 as SVGEGT. V was pared by 7 bases and J by 2 bases, with 9 bases of the junction left unmatched. The CDR3 runs 16 residues. This CDR3 reads CASTTPGLAGTYEQYF. CDR3 bases: TGTGCCAGCACCACACCCGGACTAGCGGGAACCTACGAGCAGTACTTC.

The sample holds a few counts of this clonotype. This chain links TRBV14 with TRBJ2-5; D is unclear. V was pared by 7 bases and J by 4 bases, with 4 bases between. This CDR3 is 10 amino acids long. CDR1 SGHDN and CDR2 FVKESK come from the germline V gene. The CDR3 DNA reads TGTGCCAGCACGGGAGAGACCCAGTACTTC. It codes for CASTGETQYF.

The rearrangement uses TRBV29-1 and TRBJ2-3; 8 bases are shared with TRBD2. CDR1 and CDR2 (germline): SQVTM, ANQGSEA. The J segment lost 3 bases and the V segment lost 0 bases, leaving 5 bases of the junction unmatched. The CDR3 loop spans 15 amino acids. CDR3 residues: CSVEDYREGTDTQYF. CDR3 coding DNA: TGCAGCGTTGAAGATTACCGGGAGGGTACAGATACGCAGTATTTT.

The gene calls are TRBV28 and TRBJ2-7; 9 bases line up with TRBD1. The CDR3 has 16 residues. CDR1 and CDR2 (germline): MDHEN, SYDVKM. After removal of 6 bases from V and 2 bases from J, the junction contained 11 bases not matched to a gene. CDR3 coding DNA: TGTGCCAGCAGCCACTTTGCGGGGGACAGGGCCTACGAGCAGTACTTC. Its protein product is CASSHFAGDRAYEQYF.

Note on this clonotype: A much larger clone lies one base from this, so it may be a read error. V and J are TRBV3-1 and TRBJ2-7; TRBD1 matches 8 bases. Germline V gene sequence: CDR1 LGHDT, CDR2 YNNKEL (reference sequence). There are 15 residues in the CDR3. This chain's CDR3 is CSSSLIGQGSYEQYF. CDR3 nucleotide sequence: TGTTCCAGCAGCCTGATAGGACAGGGTTCCTACGAGCAGTACTTC.

The chain recombines TRBV7-2 with TRBJ2-2, with 9 bases matching TRBD1. This CDR3 comprises 17 residues. Trimming at V came to 4 bases and at J to 3 bases, leaving 9 bases not matched to a gene. The germline CDR1 and CDR2 sequences are SGHTA and FQGNSA. The CDR3, as DNA: TGTGCCAGCAGCTCCCCCGGGACAGGGCGATACACCGGGGAGCTGTTTTTT. This encodes CASSSPGTGRYTGELFF. Supplemented by reference TRBV7-2 and TRBJ2-2, the full variable domain reads GAGVSQSPSNKVTEKGKDVELRCDPISGHTALYWYRQSLGQGLEFLIYFQGNSAPDKSGLPSDRFSAERTGGSVSTLTIQRTQQEDSAVYLCASSSPGTGRYTGELFFGEGSRLTVL.

This clonotype was detected ten times or more. The V and J genes are TRBV6-2 or TRBV6-3 and TRBJ1-2, with D possibly matching TRBD1 (5 bases). CDR1 is MNHEY, CDR2 SVGEGT, per germline. The V and J ends lost 4 bases and 7 bases respectively, with 19 bases between them. The CDR3 loop spans 15 amino acids. The CDR3 sequence: CASSSRLEGIGGYTF. CDR3 DNA sequence: TGTGCCAGCAGTTCGCGCCTGGAGGGGATTGGTGGCTACACCTTC.

The table lists this clonotype with many counts. In nucleotides, the CDR3 is TGCAGTGCTCGACCGGGACTAGCGGGTTATGAGCAGTTCTTC. This sequence encodes CSARPGLAGYEQFF. The chain combines TRBV20-1 with TRBJ2-1, with 12 positions matching TRBD2. The J segment lost 8 bases and the V segment lost 5 bases, leaving 7 bases of the junction unmatched. The CDR3 spans 14 residues. Germline assignment: CDR1 DFQATT and CDR2 SNEGSKA (reference sequence).

The chain employs TRBV20-1 and TRBJ1-1; D ambiguous. This CDR3 has 16 amino acids. Trimming shortened V by 2 bases and J by 1 base, and 17 bases separated the two germline ends. Germline V gene data show CDR1 as DFQATT and CDR2 as SNEGSKA (reference sequence). CDR3 in DNA: TGCAGTGCTAGAAAGGCGGAGGGCAGCAGGAACACTGAAGCTTTCTTT. Its protein is CSARKAEGSRNTEAFF.

To note about this clonotype: The junction and the germline gene differ at one end; a read error may be behind it. This chain uses TRBV5-1 with TRBJ2-3; the D is unclear. The CDR3 is 14 amino acids. Germline V gene sequence: CDR1 SGHRS, CDR2 YFSETQ. The CDR3 DNA is TGTGCCAGCAGCGCCGGATCTGCTACAGATACGCAGTATTTT. It is translated as CASSAGSATDTQYF.

This clonotype showed up many times. The chain has TRBV12-3 or TRBV12-4 and TRBJ1-1, with D unclear. Trimming took 3 bases from V and 1 from J, leaving 9 bases between them. CDR3 size: 14 residues. In DNA form, the CDR3 reads TGTGCCAGCAGTTTGGGTTCAGGGAACACTGAAGCTTTCTTT. Translated, it gives CASSLGSGNTEAFF.

This clonotype was counted ten times or more. V usage is TRBV12-3 or TRBV12-4 and J usage is TRBJ1-5; TRBD1 is a possible D gene (5 bases). The CDR3 is made up of 15 amino acids. Trimming removed 7 bases from V and 5 bases from J, with 18 bases in between. The CDR3 here is CASTTSAGEHQPQHF. The CDR3 DNA follows: TGTGCCAGCACCACCTCAGCGGGGGAGCATCAGCCCCAGCATTTT.

The rearrangement joins TRBV28 to TRBJ2-3, with 8 bases that match TRBD2. V shed 2 bases and J 0 bases; nucleotides not matched to a gene: 10. Germline V gives CDR1 MDHEN, CDR2 SYDVKM. The CDR3 runs 18 residues. CDR3 loop: CASSLPAGGVTSTDTQYF. The CDR3 DNA sequence: TGTGCCAGCAGTTTACCTGCGGGAGGTGTTACTAGCACAGATACGCAGTATTTT.

J is TRBJ2-2 and V is TRBV9; a possible D gene is TRBD2 (6 bases). The CDR3 has 16 amino acids. The V end was cut by 1 base, the J end by 2 bases, with 12 bases between. Germline V gene lookup returns CDR1 SGDLS and CDR2 YYNGEE. CDR3 nucleotide sequence: TGTGCCAGCAGCGTAACCCCCGGGGGTAACACCGGGGAGCTGTTTTTT. As protein: CASSVTPGGNTGELFF.

This clonotype was seen repeatedly, ten times or more. This chain joins TRBV20-1 and TRBJ2-5; possible D gene TRBD1, 5 bases. The CDR3 contains 13 residues. CDR1 and CDR2 (germline): DFQATT, SNEGSKA (reference sequence). V dropped 1 base and J dropped 7 bases, with 13 bases sitting between them. The CDR3 spells CSARVGVEGTQYF. DNA for the CDR3: TGCAGTGCTAGAGTAGGGGTAGAAGGGACCCAGTACTTC.